The 11 T cell receptor beta chains below come from one sample, sequenced in a study of shared clonotypes between healthy human individuals. The data were produced by immunoSEQ multiplex PCR, yet TCRdb's version contains in-frame clones alone and is incomplete. Of about 1.1 million clones detected, 77% appear once; the ten largest clones hold 0.89%. Sequencing used memory CD4+ T cells from PBMCs. Specified subset: CD45RA-negative fraction. These receptors came from a young man in good health. Some clones in this sample may be carry-over from other donors' samples.

V is TRBV7-3 and J is TRBJ2-2, with 7 bases that match TRBD2. Germline V gene data show CDR1 as SGHTA and CDR2 as FQGTGA. Germline trimming cut 2 bases from V and 1 base from J; bases unmatched to any gene: 4. CDR3 length equals 16 residues. The CDR3 loop is CASSLQPSGNTGELFF. The CDR3 coding sequence is TGTGCCAGCAGCTTACAACCTAGCGGGAACACCGGGGAGCTGTTTTTT.

The chain combines TRBV6-5 with TRBJ2-3; no clear D. The CDR3 length is 13 residues. The V end was cut by 2 bases, the J end by 8 bases, with 11 bases between. Germline CDR1 MNHEY, CDR2 SVGAGI. The CDR3 here is CASSYANSGTQYF. CDR3 coding DNA: TGTGCCAGCAGTTACGCGAACTCGGGTACGCAGTATTTT.

This clone was picked up one time. V usage is TRBV2 and J usage is TRBJ2-2; D is perhaps TRBD2 (5 bases). The CDR3 runs 15 residues. CDR1 is SNHLY and CDR2 is FYNNEI in the germline V gene. With 2 bases removed from V and 6 bases from J, the gap between germline ends came to 13 bases. The CDR3 DNA is TGTGCCAGCAGTGAAACGGGGAGTCGATCCGGGGAGCTGTTTTTT. It translates to CASSETGSRSGELFF. The full variable domain, with the rest looked up from reference TRBV2 and TRBJ2-2, is EPEVTQTPSHQVTQMGQEVILRCVPISNHLYFYWYRQILGQKVEFLVSFYNNEISEKSEIFDDQFSVERPDGSNFTLKIRSTKLEDSAMYFCASSETGSRSGELFFGEGSRLTVL.

This clone was seen more than once but under ten times. V is TRBV5-6 and J is TRBJ2-1; D is unclear. Germline CDR1 is SGHDT and CDR2 is YYEEEE. Trimming stripped 4 bases from V and 11 bases from J, with 10 bases between. This CDR3 is built from 11 residues. CDR3 region: CASSPTPQQFF. In DNA form, the CDR3 reads TGTGCCAGCAGCCCTACCCCCCAGCAGTTCTTC.

This clone appeared a single time. The chain is built from TRBV10-3 and TRBJ1-2; D is possibly TRBD1 (6 bases). Germline V gene lookup returns CDR1 ENHRY and CDR2 SYGVKD. This CDR3 has 13 residues. Trimming removed 6 bases from V and 1 base from J, with 9 bases in between. CDR3 sequence reads: CAISRQVNYGYTF. The CDR3 nucleotides are TGTGCCATCAGCCGACAGGTTAACTATGGCTACACCTTC.

The chain links TRBV30 to TRBJ2-6; D gene uncertain. The CDR3 spans 19 residues. The V gene's germline CDR1 is GTSNPN and CDR2 SVGIG (reference sequence). The germline V and J ends were trimmed by 2 bases and 2 bases, with 22 bases remaining between them. The CDR3 DNA sequence: TGTGCCTGGAGTCCATTGGACGGCATTCAGGACGCTGGGGCCAACGTCCTGACTTTC. This gives the protein CAWSPLDGIQDAGANVLTF.

The CDR3 DNA reads as TGTGCCAGCAGCTTCGGACGTGAGTCCCGTCAGTTCTTC. Amino acids: CASSFGRESRQFF. The V call is TRBV7-7, the J call TRBJ2-1; D ambiguous. The CDR3 totals 13 residues. Looked up from germline, CDR1 is SSHAT and CDR2 is FNYEAQ (reference sequence). With 3 bases removed from V and 13 bases from J, the gap between germline ends came to 16 bases.

Concerning this clone itself: The sample has other DNA sequences that encode this CDR3 too. J is TRBJ2-5 and V is TRBV2; TRBD1 agrees at 11 bases. This CDR3 spans 15 amino acids. Germline CDR1 and CDR2: SNHLY and FYNNEI. Trimming at V came to 4 bases and at J to 1 base, leaving 2 bases not matched to a gene. CDR3 region: CASSGGTGGQETQYF. CDR3 nucleotide sequence: TGTGCCAGCAGTGGCGGGACAGGGGGCCAAGAGACCCAGTACTTC.

The rearrangement links TRBV2 to TRBJ2-5, with D uncertain. The germline gives CDR1 SNHLY, CDR2 FYNNEI. The CDR3 is made up of 12 amino acids. Deletions cut 4 bases from V and 4 bases from J, with 7 bases between. The CDR3 reads CASSAQTETQYF. CDR3 sequence (DNA): TGTGCCAGCAGTGCACAGACAGAGACCCAGTACTTC.

This clone was recorded a few times. The V gene is TRBV7-2, the J gene TRBJ1-1, with D hard to call. The V gene lost 5 bases and the J gene lost 3 bases, with 13 bases spanning the gap. Germline CDR1 reads SGHTA; CDR2 reads FQGNSA. The CDR3 totals 14 residues. For the CDR3, the DNA is TGTGCCAGCAGCCACAGTCCCCCTTACACTGAAGCTTTCTTT. Translating gives CASSHSPPYTEAFF.

The rearrangement uses TRBV7-2 and TRBJ1-1; D is uncertain. V was pared by 2 bases and J by 0 bases, with 7 bases between. The CDR3 covers 14 residues. Germline CDR1 reads SGHTA; CDR2 reads FQGNSA. The CDR3 is CASSLITVNTEAFF. In nucleotides, the CDR3 is TGTGCCAGCAGCTTAATAACAGTGAACACTGAAGCTTTCTTT.